This T cell receptor (beta chain) was retrieved from a study of identifying expanded T cells in peripheral blood. CDR1 is MDHEN, CDR2 SYDVKM, per germline. CDR3 length: 11 amino acids. V was pared by 11 bases and J by 5 bases, with 10 bases between. Method: immunoSEQ multiplex PCR; TCRdb's copy keeps in-frame clones and lacks some. The sample consists of about 100,000 clones, about 87% of them appearing once. The receptor was derived from a person aged 18 to 75 in good health. The V call is TRBV28, the J call TRBJ2-1; D gene uncertain. The sequenced material came from blood. Here the CDR3 reads CAASPDNEQFF. The CDR3, as DNA: TGTGCCGCCTCTCCGGACAATGAGCAGTTCTTC.